A single sample gave rise to the 15 T cell receptor beta chains below, sequenced in a study of human T cells and chemical hapten exposure. The treatment is: therapeutic diphenylcyclopropenone sensitization with weekly scalp DPC. The study's library attached unique molecular identifiers to single cDNA molecules. Via MiXCR, TCRdb re-called the reads, giving one row per CDR3 protein. The sample consists of about 1,800 distinct CDR3 sequences, under 70% of them appearing once. Specimen: whole blood, collected before DPC sensitization or 2, 6, or about 24 weeks after (not recorded which). Receptor source: an adult with alopecia areata. Some clones in this sample may be carry-over from other donors' samples. This table probably holds off-target reads from a library built for another chain.

The chain carries TRBV24-1 and TRBJ2-1; D remains ambiguous. From germline, CDR1 is KGHDR and CDR2 SFDVKD. V was clipped by 0 bases and J by 4 bases, with 6 bases between them. The CDR3 is made up of 14 amino acids. DNA of the CDR3: TGTGCCACCAGTGATTTGGGACCTTACAATGAGCAGTTCTTC. As protein: CATSDLGPYNEQFF.

This clonotype appeared a few times. This chain connects TRBV10-3 to TRBJ2-1; 7 nucleotides match TRBD1. Germline loops: CDR1 ENHRY, CDR2 SYGVKD. With 7 bases clipped from V and 0 bases from J, the junction kept 6 bases outside the gene matches. The CDR3 covers 15 residues. The CDR3 spells CAITRTGSSYNEQFF. CDR3 nucleotides: TGTGCCATCACTAGGACAGGCAGCTCCTACAATGAGCAGTTCTTC.

The chain combines TRBV9 with TRBJ2-7; no clear D gene. The CDR3 extends over 13 amino acids. V dropped 0 bases and J dropped 4 bases, with 8 bases sitting between them. The germline V gene encodes CDR1 SGDLS and CDR2 YYNGEE. The CDR3 DNA reads TGTGCCAGCAGCGTAGACGTGGAATACGAGCAGTACTTC. Translation: CASSVDVEYEQYF.

This clonotype was detected a few times. The chain has TRBV7-6 and TRBJ2-5, with 10 bases identical to TRBD1. V shed 4 bases, J shed 6 bases, and the junction held 17 bases outside the gene matches. The CDR3 loop spans 18 amino acids. Looked up from germline, CDR1 is SGHVS and CDR2 is FNYEAQ. The CDR3 region is CASSSDGTGDPRGKTQYF. In nucleotides, the CDR3 is TGTGCCAGCAGCTCCGACGGGACAGGGGACCCCAGGGGGAAGACCCAGTACTTC.

The chain links TRBV5-1 to TRBJ2-1; D assignment may be TRBD1 or TRBD2 (6 bases each). The CDR3 has 14 residues. Trimming left V 2 bases short and J 5 bases short, with 11 bases between. CDR1 and CDR2 (germline): SGHRS, YFSETQ. CDR3 nucleotide sequence: TGCGCCAGCAGCTTTGGGGGGCTGGACAATGAGCAGTTCTTC. It specifies CASSFGGLDNEQFF.

The V gene is TRBV6-2 or TRBV6-3, the J gene TRBJ1-1; the D is unclear. This CDR3 has 11 residues. Trimming removed 7 bases from V and 9 bases from J, with 12 bases in between. Germline CDR1 is MNHEY and CDR2 is SVGEGT. CDR3 region: CASNKMGKAFF. The CDR3 bases are TGTGCCAGCAACAAAATGGGTAAAGCTTTCTTT.

In its sample, this clonotype was seen a few times. This chain connects TRBV9 to TRBJ2-7, with D hard to call. Trimming took off 0 bases at V and 6 bases at J, with 13 bases between the two ends. The CDR3 is 14 residues long. Germline V gene data show CDR1 as SGDLS and CDR2 as YYNGEE. For the CDR3, the DNA is TGTGCCAGCAGCGTAGTCGCGGATTACTCCGAGCAGTACTTC. It translates to CASSVVADYSEQYF.

The rearrangement joins TRBV28 to TRBJ2-1; TRBD2 might be the D (7 bases). CDR3 size: 15 residues. The V gene's germline CDR1 is MDHEN and CDR2 SYDVKM. Between the trimmed V and J ends, which lost 8 bases and 7 bases, there was a span of 21 bases. CDR3 sequence reads: CASFGGGAYLNEQFF. In DNA, the CDR3 is TGTGCCAGCTTTGGCGGGGGCGCATACTTAAATGAGCAGTTCTTC.

The chain joins TRBV10-3 to TRBJ2-7; 8 bases are shared with TRBD2. The CDR3 is 15 residues long. Trimming cost V 1 base and J 0 bases; bases outside gene matches: 2. Germline V gives CDR1 ENHRY, CDR2 SYGVKD. CDR3 sequence reads: CAISELAGSSYEQYF. CDR3 sequence (DNA): TGTGCCATCAGTGAGTTAGCGGGGAGCTCCTACGAGCAGTACTTC.

The gene calls are TRBV10-2 and TRBJ1-2; D not resolved. V was clipped by 3 bases and J by 8 bases, with 16 bases between them. The length of the CDR3 is 14 residues. Germline V lookup: CDR1 WSHSY, CDR2 SAAADI. Here the CDR3 reads CASSDPDSASGYTF. In DNA form, the CDR3 reads TGCGCCAGCAGTGACCCAGATTCCGCATCCGGCTACACCTTC.

This clonotype was seen more than once but under ten times. V and J are TRBV27 and TRBJ1-5; the match to TRBD1 covers 9 bases. Per germline, CDR1 MNHEY and CDR2 SMNVEV (reference sequence). The junction had 13 bases not matched to a gene; V was cut back by 7 bases and J by 9 bases. This CDR3 contains 15 residues. The CDR3 loop reads CASTPTGTGLRPQHF. CDR3 DNA: TGTGCCAGCACCCCGACCGGGACAGGGTTGAGGCCCCAGCATTTT.

In its sample, this clonotype was seen a few times. V gene TRBV5-6 combines with J gene TRBJ2-1; 11 positions match TRBD1. The CDR3 covers 16 residues. V trimming: 4 bases; J trimming: 3 bases; junction bases outside the gene matches: 6. Per germline, CDR1 SGHDT and CDR2 YYEEEE. The CDR3 coding sequence is TGTGCCAGCAGCGAGGACAGGGGGCTGCTCTACAATGAGCAGTTCTTC. Its translation is CASSEDRGLLYNEQFF.

This chain connects TRBV2 to TRBJ2-1; TRBD1 matches 8 bases. Trimming at V came to 6 bases and at J to 1 base, leaving 2 bases not matched to a gene. Per the germline V gene, CDR1 is SNHLY and CDR2 is FYNNEI. The CDR3 contains 14 residues. The CDR3 reads CASRGQASYNEQFF. The CDR3 region has the DNA TGTGCCAGCAGGGGACAGGCTTCCTACAATGAGCAGTTCTTC.

The J gene is TRBJ2-1, the V gene TRBV5-6; D gene ambiguous. Per germline, CDR1 SGHDT and CDR2 YYEEEE. V lost 1 base to trimming and J lost 8 bases, with 10 bases between them. The CDR3 has 13 amino acids. The CDR3 DNA sequence: TGTGCCAGCAGCTTGCGGCAGATGGATGAGCAGTTCTTC. This codes for CASSLRQMDEQFF.

V and J are TRBV24-1 and TRBJ2-3; 7 bases are shared with TRBD2. Germline V gene data show CDR1 as KGHDR and CDR2 as SFDVKD. The CDR3 loop spans 15 amino acids. With 8 bases clipped from V and 0 bases from J, the junction kept 7 bases outside the gene matches. The chain's CDR3 is CATTPGGTSTDTQYF. The CDR3, as DNA: TGTGCCACCACCCCGGGAGGCACTAGCACAGATACGCAGTATTTT.